The source of this T cell receptor beta chain is a study of blood T cell repertoires in COVID-19. Across the study: There were acute and convalescent COVID-19 samples, and they came from the United States, Italy and Spain. T cells, B-cell-depleted T cells, or PBMCs supplied cDNA or gDNA.

CDR1 and CDR2 from the germline V gene are MNHEY and SVGAGI. There are 12 residues in the CDR3. V dropped 6 bases and J dropped 3 bases, with 8 bases sitting between them. Original processing notes: Quantification of nucleated cells was approximated via reference gene primer amplification. Using immunoSEQ multiplex PCR, the repertoire was profiled, and TCRdb retains in-frame clones only, with some absent. The DNA gave D and trimming, while V, J and clone size come from that table. The repertoire holds almost 300,000 clones, more than 75% seen once, with 1.3% in the top ten. The receptor was isolated from a man in his 70s with acute or convalescent COVID-19. The chain carries TRBV6-5 and TRBJ1-1; D is possibly TRBD1 (5 bases). Sequenced input: peripheral blood. CDR3 loop: CASRRGYTEAFF. The CDR3 DNA reads TGTGCCAGCAGAAGGGGATACACTGAAGCTTTCTTT.